The present T cell receptor beta chain was sequenced within a study of PD-L1 blockade in urothelial cancer. Background on the study: Treatment start was followed by blood analysis at 3 weeks (second dose) and again at 6 weeks. Study conclusions and caveats: Below-median pretreatment blood TCR clonality predicted better survival.

As for this clone: The target antigen is unknown.

Measured with immunoSEQ multiplex PCR; TCRdb has only the in-frame clones, and not every one. The sample has more than 85,000 clones, roughly nine tenths seen once. The CDR3 consists of 15 residues. Germline values: CDR1 MNHNS, CDR2 SASEGT. The V gene lost 4 bases and the J gene lost 1 base, with 11 bases spanning the gap. The sample here was PBMCs, taken around atezolizumab (anti-PD-L1) treatment. V is TRBV6-1 and J is TRBJ1-5, with a tentative D call TRBD1 (5 bases). The clonotype originates from a woman aged 80 or older with urothelial cancer. The CDR3 bases are TGTGCCAGCAGTGGGAAAGCAGGGAGCAATCAGCCCCAGCATTTT. Its translation is CASSGKAGSNQPQHF.